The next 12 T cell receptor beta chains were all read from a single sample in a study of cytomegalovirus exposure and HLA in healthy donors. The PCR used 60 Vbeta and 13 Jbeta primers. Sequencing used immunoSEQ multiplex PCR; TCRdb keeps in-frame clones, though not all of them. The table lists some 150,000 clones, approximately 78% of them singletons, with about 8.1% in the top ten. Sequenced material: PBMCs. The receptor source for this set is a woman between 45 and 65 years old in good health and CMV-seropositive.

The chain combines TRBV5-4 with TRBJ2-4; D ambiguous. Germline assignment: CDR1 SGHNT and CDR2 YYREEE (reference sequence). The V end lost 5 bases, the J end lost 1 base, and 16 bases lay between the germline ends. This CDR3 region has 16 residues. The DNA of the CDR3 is TGTGCCAGCAGTCCGGCGGTCAGCCAGGCCAAAAACATTCAGTACTTC. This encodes CASSPAVSQAKNIQYF.

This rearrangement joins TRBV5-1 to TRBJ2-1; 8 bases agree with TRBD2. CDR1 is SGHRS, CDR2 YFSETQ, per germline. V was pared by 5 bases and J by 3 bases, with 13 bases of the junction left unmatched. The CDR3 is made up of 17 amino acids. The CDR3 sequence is CASSEVSGLANYNEQFF. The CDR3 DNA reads TGCGCCAGCAGTGAGGTATCCGGACTAGCTAACTACAATGAGCAGTTCTTC.

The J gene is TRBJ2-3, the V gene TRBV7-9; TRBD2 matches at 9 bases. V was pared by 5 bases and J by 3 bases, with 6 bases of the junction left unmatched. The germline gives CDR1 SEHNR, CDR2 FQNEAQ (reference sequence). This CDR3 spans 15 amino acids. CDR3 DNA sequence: TGTGCCAGCAGCGTTTTAGCGGGAGTTACAGATACGCAGTATTTT. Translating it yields CASSVLAGVTDTQYF. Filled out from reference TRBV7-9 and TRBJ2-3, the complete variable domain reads DTGVSQNPRHKITKRGQNVTFRCDPISEHNRLYWYRQTLGQGPEFLTYFQNEAQLEKSRLLSDRFSAERPKGSFSTLEIQRTEQGDSAMYLCASSVLAGVTDTQYFGPGTRLTVL.

The CDR3, as DNA: TGCAGCGTTGTCAAATACCAGGGTGAGGAGACCCAGTACTTC. Residues: CSVVKYQGEETQYF. The gene calls are TRBV29-1 and TRBJ2-5, with D possibly being TRBD1 (5 bases). The CDR3 is 14 amino acids. Trimming stripped 4 bases from V and 5 bases from J, with 17 bases between. Germline V lookup: CDR1 SQVTM, CDR2 ANQGSEA.

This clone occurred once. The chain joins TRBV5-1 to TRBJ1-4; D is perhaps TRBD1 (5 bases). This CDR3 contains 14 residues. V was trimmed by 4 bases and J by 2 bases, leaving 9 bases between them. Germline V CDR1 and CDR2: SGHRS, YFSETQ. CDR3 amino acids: CASSRGSTNEKLFF. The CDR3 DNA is TGCGCCAGCAGCCGGGGGAGTACTAATGAAAAACTGTTTTTT.

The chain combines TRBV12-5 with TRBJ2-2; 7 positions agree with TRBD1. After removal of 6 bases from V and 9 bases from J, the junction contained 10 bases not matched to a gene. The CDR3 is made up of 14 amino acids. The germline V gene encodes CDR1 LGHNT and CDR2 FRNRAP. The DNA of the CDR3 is TGTGCTAGTGGCCTATCAGGGGGAGCCAGGGAGCTGTTTTTT. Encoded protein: CASGLSGGARELFF.

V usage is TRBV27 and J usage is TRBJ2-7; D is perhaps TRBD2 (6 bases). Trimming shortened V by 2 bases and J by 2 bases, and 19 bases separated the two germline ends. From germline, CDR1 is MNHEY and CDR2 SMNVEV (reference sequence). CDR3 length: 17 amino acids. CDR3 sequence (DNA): TGTGCCAGCAGTTTAAAGGCGGGGCAGGGCGACGCCTACGAGCAGTACTTC. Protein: CASSLKAGQGDAYEQYF.

CDR3 sequence (DNA): TGTGCCAGCAGCTTGGTAGAGGGACGGGGGTGGCAAGCTTTCTTT. As protein: CASSLVEGRGWQAFF. The J gene is TRBJ1-1, the V gene TRBV5-6, with a possible D match to TRBD1 (5 bases). Trimming pared 0 bases from V and 9 bases from J, leaving 18 bases between. CDR3 length: 15 residues. CDR1 and CDR2 from the germline V gene are SGHDT and YYEEEE.

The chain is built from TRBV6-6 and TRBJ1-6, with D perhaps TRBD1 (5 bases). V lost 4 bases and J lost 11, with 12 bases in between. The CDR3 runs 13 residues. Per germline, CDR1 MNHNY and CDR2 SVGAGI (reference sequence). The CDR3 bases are TGTGCCAGCAGTTTGGACAATTTAACACCCCTCCACTTT. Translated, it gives CASSLDNLTPLHF.

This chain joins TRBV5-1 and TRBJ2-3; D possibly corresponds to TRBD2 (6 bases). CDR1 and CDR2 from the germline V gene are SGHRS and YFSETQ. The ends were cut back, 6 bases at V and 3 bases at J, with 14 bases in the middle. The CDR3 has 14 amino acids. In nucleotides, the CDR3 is TGCGCCAGCACTTCCGTGGCGGGAACAGATACGCAGTATTTT. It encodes CASTSVAGTDTQYF.

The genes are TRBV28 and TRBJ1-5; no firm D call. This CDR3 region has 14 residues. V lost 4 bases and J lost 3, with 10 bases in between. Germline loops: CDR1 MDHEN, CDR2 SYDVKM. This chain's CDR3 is CASSSVNNNQPQHF. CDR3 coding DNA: TGTGCCAGCAGTTCGGTCAATAACAATCAGCCCCAGCATTTT.

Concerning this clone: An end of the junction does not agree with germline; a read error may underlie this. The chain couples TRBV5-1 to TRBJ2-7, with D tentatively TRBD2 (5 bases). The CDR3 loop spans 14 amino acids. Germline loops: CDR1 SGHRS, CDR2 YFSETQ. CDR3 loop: CASSLAPSSHEQYF. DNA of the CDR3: TGCGCCAGCAGCTTGGCGCCTAGCTCCCACGAGCAGTACTTC.